These T cell receptor beta chains were read from a single sample in a study of OX40 agonist ivuxolimab in advanced cancers. Profiling relied on immunoSEQ multiplex PCR, and the TCRdb table lists in-frame clones only, not all of them. The data hold about 62,000 clones, with approximately 85% observed a single time. The source material was CD4+ or CD8+ T cells sorted from blood, sampled in a trial of the OX40 agonist ivuxolimab. The receptors stem from an adult with an advanced solid tumor such as melanoma, head and neck, liver or kidney cancer. Each CDR3 is given with its conserved first and last residue. The D gene is left open where the match is weak. Not every row has a clone size; where given, it reads once, few, many or a size class.

TRBV10-3	-	-	TRBJ1-2	TGTGCCATCAGTGATCGACCTACCGGGTACTATGGCTACACCTTC	CAISDRPTGYYGYTF
TRBV27	-	-	TRBJ1-4	TGTGCCAGCAGTTCCGATCTGGGGACAACTAATGAAAAACTGTTTTTT	CASSSDLGTTNEKLFF
TRBV5-4	TRBD2	-	TRBJ2-7	TGTGCCAGCAGCTCAGGACTAGCGGGAGTTTACGAGCAGTACTTC	CASSSGLAGVYEQYF
TRBV27	-	-	TRBJ2-2	TGTGCCAGCAGTTTTGGGGGTAATTCCGGGGAGCTGTTTTTT	CASSFGGNSGELFF
TRBV6-5	TRBD2	once	TRBJ2-1	TGTGCCAGCAAGGGACTAGCATTAGTCAATGAGCAGTTCTTC	CASKGLALVNEQFF
TRBV6-5	-	-	TRBJ1-4	TGTGCTACCAGAAACGATAATGAAAAACTGTTTTTT	CATRNDNEKLFF
TRBV29-1	TRBD1	-	TRBJ1-2	TGCAGCGTTGGGGTGGGGACAGGGGAAGGCTACACCTTC	CSVGVGTGEGYTF
TRBV7-2	-	-	TRBJ1-1	TGTGCCAGCAGCGGACTACCGATGAACACTGAAGCTTTCTTT	CASSGLPMNTEAFF
TRBV28	-	-	TRBJ1-4	TGTGCCAGCAGTAGAACTACAGGGTTAGGGACGATTAATGAAAAACTGTTTTTT	CASSRTTGLGTINEKLFF
TRBV19	-	-	TRBJ1-2	TGTGCCAGTAGTCCGGCCCCCTATGGCTACACCTTC	CASSPAPYGYTF
TRBV20-1	-	-	TRBJ1-1	TGCAGTGCTAGAGAGGGAGAAGCTTTCTTT	CSAREGEAFF
TRBV29-1	-	-	TRBJ2-3	TGCAGCGTCGAAGACAGAACTAGCACAGATACGCAGTATTTT	CSVEDRTSTDTQYF
TRBV19	-	-	TRBJ2-2	TGTGCCAGCCGCCCTTCGGGCGACACCGGGGAGCTGTTTTTT	CASRPSGDTGELFF
TRBV18	-	-	TRBJ2-1	TGTGCCAGCTCACCAGATATCCTCTCCTACAATGAGCAGTTCTTC	CASSPDILSYNEQFF
TRBV5-1	-	-	TRBJ1-1	TGCGCCAGCAGCTTCAGGGTCGCAGGTAACACTGAAGCTTTCTTT	CASSFRVAGNTEAFF
TRBV28	-	-	TRBJ1-1	TGTGCCAGCAGTCTCCTGGCTCAGGGTTGGGCTTTCTTT	CASSLLAQGWAFF
TRBV25-1	-	once	TRBJ1-5	TGTGCCAGCAGTGAAGGGGGTAGGGGCAATCAGCCCCAGCATTTT	CASSEGGRGNQPQHF
TRBV28	-	-	TRBJ2-7	TGTGCCAGCAGTTCCCCCCCCTACGAGCAGTACTTC	CASSSPPYEQYF
TRBV7-2	-	-	TRBJ2-2	TGTGCCAGCAGCTTTCAAGGGTCGGTGGGGGAGCTGTTTTTT	CASSFQGSVGELFF
TRBV14	TRBD1	-	TRBJ1-1	TGTGCCAGCAGCCCGCTGGACAGGAAGAACACTGAAGCTTTCTTT	CASSPLDRKNTEAFF
TRBV7-2	-	-	TRBJ2-5	TGTGCCAGCAGCTTGTCGAAGGGCCGTCCCCAAGAGACCCAGTACTTC	CASSLSKGRPQETQYF
TRBV6-1	-	-	TRBJ2-3	TGTGCCAGCAGTGAGGGGACGATGGTCGGAGATACGCAGTATTTT	CASSEGTMVGDTQYF
TRBV11-2	-	-	TRBJ1-1	TGTGCCAGCAGCCCACAAACAGTGAACACTGAAGCTTTCTTT	CASSPQTVNTEAFF
TRBV28	-	-	TRBJ2-2	TGTGCCAGCAGGGGTCAGCAGTTAGTCGTCACCGGGGAGCTGTTTTTT	CASRGQQLVVTGELFF
TRBV7-8	-	-	TRBJ1-5	TGTGCCAGCAGCTTAGGAGCCACAGGGAATCAGCCCCAGCATTTT	CASSLGATGNQPQHF
TRBV5-1	-	-	TRBJ2-7	TGCGCCAGCAGCTCCGGGGGTAGCCGGGAGCCCTACGAGCAGTACTTC	CASSSGGSREPYEQYF
TRBV11-2	-	-	TRBJ2-7	TGTGCCAGCACCTTTTTAGGGCGCGAGCAGTACTTC	CASTFLGREQYF
TRBV7-9	-	-	TRBJ1-2	TGTGCCAGCAGCTTAGGTCGAGAGTGGGACTATGGCTACACCTTC	CASSLGREWDYGYTF
TRBV7-9	-	-	TRBJ2-5	TGTGCCAGCACTCCACTGGACGGGACCCTGGAAGAGACCCAGTACTTC	CASTPLDGTLEETQYF
TRBV7-8	TRBD1	once	TRBJ1-5	TGTGCCAGCAGCTTAGCGGGGGGACAGTATTCGCCCCAGCATTTT	CASSLAGGQYSPQHF
TRBV30	-	-	TRBJ1-5	TGTGCCTGGAGTGTACGAGAAGGGGACGGGCAGCCCCAGCATTTT	CAWSVREGDGQPQHF
TRBV5-1	TRBD1	once	TRBJ1-2	TGCGCCAGCAGCTCCATACAGGGGGAGGGCTATGGCTACACCTTC	CASSSIQGEGYGYTF
TRBV25-1	-	once	TRBJ1-3	TGTGCCAGCAGTGGTACCACGGGGGTAGGTGGAAACACCATATATTTT	CASSGTTGVGGNTIYF
TRBV7-8	-	few	TRBJ1-5	TGTGCCAGCAGCGTCAGGGAATCGGACAATCAGCCCCAGCATTTT	CASSVRESDNQPQHF
TRBV14	TRBD1	-	TRBJ2-1	TGTGCCAGCAGCCGGTTGGGACAGTCAGAGATTGAGCAGTTCTTC	CASSRLGQSEIEQFF
TRBV6-5	-	-	TRBJ2-1	TGTGCCAGCAGTTACTCGAGTGGGGGACACAATGAGCAGTTCTTC	CASSYSSGGHNEQFF
TRBV10-3	TRBD1	once	TRBJ2-1	TGTGCCATCAGTCGAGACAGGGACAATGAGCAGTTCTTC	CAISRDRDNEQFF
TRBV5-4	-	-	TRBJ2-3	TGTGCCAGCAGCTTTTTGTCAGATACGCAGTATTTT	CASSFLSDTQYF
TRBV7-9	-	-	TRBJ1-3	TGTGCCAGCAGCTCGGGACAAACGAGCGGAAACACCATATATTTT	CASSSGQTSGNTIYF
TRBV6-5	-	-	TRBJ1-6	TGTGCCAGCAGAATACAGGGAGATTCACCCCTCCACTTT	CASRIQGDSPLHF
TRBV18	TRBD2	-	TRBJ2-3	TGTGCCAGCTCACCGACAGCGGGGCTAACCACAGATACGCAGTATTTT	CASSPTAGLTTDTQYF
TRBV28	-	-	TRBJ1-3	TGTGCCAGCAGTCCCCCGAGCCAAATGCCATCCGGAAACACCATATATTTT	CASSPPSQMPSGNTIYF
TRBV5-4	TRBD1	-	TRBJ2-5	TGTGCCAGCAGCCTAGGGACAGGGGGCGAGGAGACCCAGTACTTC	CASSLGTGGEETQYF
TRBV19	-	-	TRBJ1-5	TGTGCCAGTAGTATAGACACCAGGGTTTTTCAGCCCCAGCATTTT	CASSIDTRVFQPQHF
TRBV7-2	TRBD1	-	TRBJ1-3	TGTGCCAGCAGCTTAGGGGGACAGGGAGTCTCTGGAAACACCATATATTTT	CASSLGGQGVSGNTIYF
TRBV28	-	-	TRBJ2-5	TGTGCCAGCAGTTTAGCCAGCCGAGGCCAAGAGACCCAGTACTTC	CASSLASRGQETQYF
TRBV30	-	-	TRBJ1-3	TGTGCCTGGACCCCGGGGGCAGGGTCAGGAAACACCATATATTTT	CAWTPGAGSGNTIYF
TRBV27	-	-	TRBJ2-7	TGTGCCAGTCCCTCGGGTCGATCCAGGGGTTTTGTCGAGCAGTACTTC	CASPSGRSRGFVEQYF
TRBV6-5	-	-	TRBJ2-7	TGTGCCAGCAGTTACGGACGGTTGACCTACGAGCAGTACTTC	CASSYGRLTYEQYF
TRBV6-1	-	-	TRBJ2-1	TGTGCCAGCAGTGAGAGTCTCCAGTTATCATACAATGAGCAGTTCTTC	CASSESLQLSYNEQFF
TRBV11-1	TRBD1	-	TRBJ2-2	TGTGCCAGCAGCACGAGGGACAGGGGGGCGAACACCGGGGAGCTGTTTTTT	CASSTRDRGANTGELFF